This TCR beta chain was obtained from a study of T cell repertoires in cytomegalovirus infection. The wider study: As its CMV epitopes, the study selected recently identified HLA-C-restricted and well-studied HLA-B-restricted targets. In public TCR beta signatures, there were indications of both CMV infection and matching HLA type. Overall study findings and caveats: Identification of carriers of CMV plus the relevant HLA was achieved through cumulative public TCR beta family frequency. The study found HLA-C-restricted CMV-specific TCR beta clonotypes dominating the ex vivo response.

CDR3 length equals 15 residues. CDR1 MDHEN and CDR2 SYDVKM come from the germline V gene. J gave up 0 bases and V 6 bases, and 4 bases lay outside the gene matches. TCRdb reprocessed the reads via MiXCR and lists one record per CDR3 protein. Of approximately 470,000 distinct CDR3 sequences listed, approximately 46% are singletons. Regarding this clonotype: Its matching antigen is unknown.

V and J are TRBV28 and TRBJ2-7; 11 bases agree with TRBD2. This specimen was cultured PBMCs, taken from culture after CMV antigen stimulation. This TCR was recovered from a human donor in good health (CMV status not recorded). Some clones in this sample may be carry-over from other donors' samples. CDR3 region: CASSRTSGGSYEQYF. DNA of the CDR3: TGTGCCAGCAGCCGTACTAGCGGGGGCTCCTACGAGCAGTACTTC.